This passage covers 29 T cell receptor beta chains from one sample sequenced in a study of CD8+ T cells in alopecia areata. RNA extraction and reverse transcription yielded cDNA as sequencing template. Data came from immunoSEQ multiplex PCR; TCRdb stores just in-frame clones and leaves some out. The data contain under 250,000 clones, roughly 56% of them singletons. Specified treatment: oral pan-JAK inhibitor, 5-10 mg twice daily. This specimen was CD4+ T cells sorted from blood, taken at week 4, from a patient treated with tofacitinib. These receptors all come from a human donor with alopecia areata.

This chain connects TRBV7-2 to TRBJ1-2; TRBD1 agrees at 9 bases. J was trimmed by 3 bases and V by 1 base; bases with no gene match: 3. The CDR3 length is 15 residues. Germline V gene lookup returns CDR1 SGHTA and CDR2 FQGNSA. CDR3 sequence reads: CASSLGTGDDYGYTF. CDR3 DNA sequence: TGTGCCAGCAGCTTAGGGACAGGGGATGACTATGGCTACACCTTC.

The gene calls are TRBV5-1 and TRBJ2-1, with D possibly matching TRBD1 (6 bases). Germline values: CDR1 SGHRS, CDR2 YFSETQ. V lost 6 bases and J 2 bases, leaving 15 bases between the germline ends. The CDR3 runs 15 residues. CDR3 region: CASTREGVAYNEQFF. CDR3 coding DNA: TGCGCCAGCACACGCGAGGGGGTGGCCTACAATGAGCAGTTCTTC.

The chain employs TRBV6-6 and TRBJ1-5, with D uncertain. This CDR3 spans 13 amino acids. The germline V gene encodes CDR1 MNHNY and CDR2 SVGAGI (reference sequence). CDR3 sequence: CACSVSGNQPQHF. DNA for the CDR3: TGTGCATGTAGTGTTAGCGGCAATCAGCCCCAGCATTTT.

The chain has TRBV29-1 and TRBJ2-2; D perhaps matches TRBD1 (5 bases). The length of the CDR3 is 13 residues. V was pared by 7 bases and J by 6 bases, with 15 bases between. Germline CDR1 is SQVTM and CDR2 is ANQGSEA. CDR3 residues: CSAGAQGAGELFF. CDR3 bases: TGCAGCGCTGGGGCCCAAGGAGCCGGGGAGCTGTTTTTT.

V and J are TRBV19 and TRBJ2-7; TRBD2 is a possible D gene (6 bases). Germline values: CDR1 LNHDA, CDR2 SQIVND (reference sequence). This CDR3 region has 15 residues. V was shortened by 7 bases and J by 2 bases, with 18 bases between the two germline ends. Here the CDR3 DNA reads TGTGCCAGTACCCGTAGGGGACTTACGCCCTACGAGCAGTACTTC. Residues: CASTRRGLTPYEQYF.

The chain has TRBV30 and TRBJ1-1, with D uncertain. The CDR3 covers 15 residues. V was cut by 4 bases and J by 1 base, with 16 bases left in between. The germline V gene has CDR1 GTSNPN and CDR2 SVGIG (reference sequence). The chain's CDR3 is CAWKARPRGNTEAFF. In nucleotides, the CDR3 is TGTGCCTGGAAGGCTCGACCCCGGGGGAACACTGAAGCTTTCTTT.

The chain joins TRBV15 to TRBJ1-5; 11 bases fit TRBD1. V was pared by 0 bases and J by 9 bases, with 4 bases of the junction left unmatched. The length of the CDR3 is 15 residues. Germline-derived CDR1 and CDR2 are LNHNV and YYDKDF (reference sequence). DNA of the CDR3: TGTGCCACCAGCAGAGACGGACAGGGGGCATCGCCCCAGCATTTT. It specifies CATSRDGQGASPQHF.

This clone has only one observation. V usage is TRBV29-1 and J usage is TRBJ1-1; the match to TRBD1 covers 7 bases. With V trimmed by 6 bases and J by 3 bases, 4 bases remained unmatched. The CDR3 runs 12 residues. Germline V lookup: CDR1 SQVTM, CDR2 ANQGSEA. CDR3 loop: CSVTGLYTEAFF. The DNA of the CDR3 is TGCAGCGTGACAGGGCTGTACACTGAAGCTTTCTTT.

This clone was recorded a few times. This chain uses TRBV2 with TRBJ1-5, with D possibly TRBD1 on 6 matching bases. Looked up from germline, CDR1 is SNHLY and CDR2 is FYNNEI. CDR3 length: 12 residues. Trimming pared 6 bases from V and 11 bases from J, leaving 14 bases between. For the CDR3, the DNA is TGTGCCAGCAGAGGGGACACCCGATCCCAGCATTTT. This encodes CASRGDTRSQHF.

The table lists this clone with a few counts. The J gene is TRBJ2-2, the V gene TRBV10-3, with D tentatively TRBD1 (6 bases). The CDR3 sequence is 14 residues long. The germline V gene encodes CDR1 ENHRY and CDR2 SYGVKD. V lost 6 bases to trimming and J lost 3 bases, with 11 bases between them. CDR3 protein: CAIRKAGDTGELFF. CDR3 DNA sequence: TGTGCCATCAGAAAGGCAGGGGACACCGGGGAGCTGTTTTTT.

This clone appeared once. The chain is built from TRBV11-2 and TRBJ1-5, with 7 bases aligning to TRBD1. After removal of 0 bases from V and 6 bases from J, the junction contained 5 bases not matched to a gene. CDR3 length: 15 residues. Germline V lookup: CDR1 SGHAT, CDR2 FQNNGV. The CDR3 DNA sequence: TGTGCCAGCAGCTTAGATAAAGGGGGCGGTCAGCCCCAGCATTTT. It specifies CASSLDKGGGQPQHF.

This clone came up once. This chain connects TRBV6-5 to TRBJ2-5; unclear D gene. Germline V CDR1 and CDR2: MNHEY, SVGAGI. V was clipped by 7 bases and J by 3 bases, with 6 bases between them. The length of the CDR3 is 11 residues. CDR3: CASIGEETQYF. As DNA, the CDR3 is TGTGCCAGCATTGGGGAAGAGACCCAGTACTTC.

The chain uses TRBV25-1 and TRBJ2-6; D gene ambiguous. The germline V gene encodes CDR1 MGHDK and CDR2 SYGVNS. V lost 9 bases to trimming and J lost 1 base, with 7 bases between them. The CDR3 length is 13 residues. The CDR3 sequence is CASGASGANVLTF. CDR3 nucleotide sequence: TGTGCCAGTGGAGCGTCTGGGGCCAACGTCCTGACTTTC.

The chain is built from TRBV19 and TRBJ1-5; D not resolved. V was trimmed by 2 bases and J by 3 bases, leaving 14 bases between them. Germline CDR1 LNHDA, CDR2 SQIVND (reference sequence). The CDR3 contains 16 residues. Here the CDR3 reads CASSIREGMANQPQHF. CDR3 nucleotide sequence: TGTGCCAGTAGTATACGGGAGGGAATGGCCAATCAGCCCCAGCATTTT. Full variable domain (outside the CDR3, taken from reference TRBV19 and TRBJ1-5): DGGITQSPKYLFRKEGQNVTLSCEQNLNHDAMYWYRQDPGQGLRLIYYSQIVNDFQKGDIAEGYSVSREKKESFPLTVTSAQKNPTAFYLCASSIREGMANQPQHFGDGTRLSIL.

Written as DNA, the CDR3 is TGTGCCAGCAGCTTCCCTGGGACCTCATGGAATGGCTACACCTTC. Residues: CASSFPGTSWNGYTF. The V gene is TRBV7-2, the J gene TRBJ1-2; D is possibly TRBD1 (5 bases). Trimming pared 3 bases from V and 6 bases from J, leaving 17 bases between. CDR1 SGHTA and CDR2 FQGNSA come from the germline V gene. There are 15 residues in the CDR3.

The chain links TRBV27 to TRBJ1-6, with 8 bases identical to TRBD1. CDR3 length: 14 amino acids. Germline V gives CDR1 MNHEY, CDR2 SMNVEV (reference sequence). J was trimmed by 9 bases and V by 10 bases; bases with no gene match: 11. CDR3 DNA sequence: TGTGCCACCCTATCCGGGACAGGAGGTTCACCCCTCCACTTT. Translated: CATLSGTGGSPLHF.

V and J are TRBV10-1 and TRBJ1-1; D may be TRBD1 (5 bases). The CDR3 has 13 residues. Germline V gene data show CDR1 as WNHNN and CDR2 as SYGVQD (reference sequence). V lost 1 base to trimming and J lost 4 bases, with 7 bases between them. CDR3: CASSEWRGTEAFF. The CDR3 DNA follows: TGCGCCAGCAGTGAGTGGAGGGGCACTGAAGCTTTCTTT.

The rearrangement joins TRBV29-1 to TRBJ2-3; D unclear. The CDR3 contains 14 residues. CDR1 is SQVTM and CDR2 is ANQGSEA in the germline V gene. V was clipped by 6 bases and J by 5 bases, with 18 bases between them. Written as DNA, the CDR3 is TGCAGCGTGAGACAAGTTCTCTTAGGAGATACGCAGTATTTT. It is translated as CSVRQVLLGDTQYF.

The rearrangement joins TRBV6-5 to TRBJ2-7, with D perhaps TRBD1 (6 bases). V lost 10 bases, J lost 2 bases, and 15 bases lay in between. CDR1 MNHEY and CDR2 SVGAGI come from the germline V gene. The CDR3 spans 13 residues. The chain's CDR3 is CATSGTPPYEQYF. CDR3 sequence (DNA): TGTGCCACCTCCGGGACACCTCCCTACGAGCAGTACTTC.

The chain recombines TRBV7-2 with TRBJ1-1, with D possibly being TRBD1 (6 bases). CDR3 length: 15 amino acids. Trimming removed 5 bases from V and 8 bases from J, with 21 bases in between. Germline CDR1 is SGHTA and CDR2 is FQGNSA. The CDR3 DNA sequence: TGTGCCAGCAGCCCTGACCCGGACAGCACGAGGGAAGCTTTCTTT. Protein: CASSPDPDSTREAFF.

V usage is TRBV27 and J usage is TRBJ2-6; D ambiguous. V lost 8 bases and J lost 1, with 9 bases in between. Germline CDR1 MNHEY, CDR2 SMNVEV (reference sequence). The CDR3 runs 14 residues. CDR3 protein: CASGLGSGANVLTF. In DNA form, the CDR3 reads TGTGCCAGCGGCCTGGGGTCTGGGGCCAACGTCCTGACTTTC.

A few counts support this clone. The V gene is TRBV7-2, the J gene TRBJ1-2; D is unresolved. The CDR3 consists of 12 residues. Trimming shortened V by 1 base and J by 13 bases, and 13 bases separated the two germline ends. Looked up from germline, CDR1 is SGHTA and CDR2 is FQGNSA. The CDR3 DNA reads as TGTGCCAGCAGCTTAGATCGGGTAGTAGGCACCTTC. Its translation: CASSLDRVVGTF. Variable domain in full (rest from reference TRBV7-2 and TRBJ1-2): GAGVSQSPSNKVTEKGKDVELRCDPISGHTALYWYRQSLGQGLEFLIYFQGNSAPDKSGLPSDRFSAERTGGSVSTLTIQRTQQEDSAVYLCASSLDRVVGTFGSGTRLTVV.

V and J are TRBV9 and TRBJ1-2; D unresolved. The CDR3 spans 14 residues. Deletions cut 0 bases from V and 4 bases from J, with 10 bases between. Germline CDR1 and CDR2: SGDLS and YYNGEE. CDR3 nucleotide sequence: TGTGCCAGCAGCGTAGAAGGCAGCTCCTATGGCTACACCTTC. It yields the protein CASSVEGSSYGYTF.

CDR3 loop: CAAGGAYGYTF. CDR3 bases: TGTGCCGCCGGGGGGGCCTATGGCTACACCTTC. The chain employs TRBV6-5 and TRBJ1-2, with a possible D match to TRBD1 (6 bases). Trimming stripped 11 bases from V and 4 bases from J, with 11 bases between. Germline V gene data show CDR1 as MNHEY and CDR2 as SVGAGI. This CDR3 is 11 amino acids long.

Only a few counts were recorded for this clone. The V and J genes are TRBV5-8 and TRBJ2-6, with 11 bases aligning to TRBD2. CDR1 is SGHTS, CDR2 YDEGEE, per germline. CDR3 length: 17 residues. V shed 4 bases and J 1 base; nucleotides not matched to a gene: 4. Here the CDR3 DNA reads TGTGCCAGCAGCGTGGGACTAGCGGTGTCTGGGGCCAACGTCCTGACTTTC. This gives the protein CASSVGLAVSGANVLTF. Full variable domain (missing parts from reference TRBV5-8 and TRBJ2-6): EAGVTQSPTHLIKTRGQQATLRCSPISGHTSVYWYQQALGLGLQFLLWYDEGEERNRGNFPPRFSGRQFPNYSSELNVNALELEDSALYLCASSVGLAVSGANVLTFGAGSRLTVL.

The chain couples TRBV10-2 to TRBJ1-2; no definite D call. The germline gives CDR1 WSHSY, CDR2 SAAADI. The V end was cut by 4 bases, the J end by 3 bases, with 6 bases between. This CDR3 is built from 12 residues. DNA for the CDR3: TGCGCCAGCAGTGGGGCAGACTATGGCTACACCTTC. This codes for CASSGADYGYTF.

This clone was counted between two and nine times. The chain joins TRBV29-1 to TRBJ2-1; perhaps TRBD2 as D (5 bases). V was clipped by 4 bases and J by 2 bases, with 9 bases between them. Germline CDR1 reads SQVTM; CDR2 reads ANQGSEA. This CDR3 is 13 amino acids long. The CDR3 reads CSVGTEAYNEQFF. CDR3 bases: TGCAGCGTTGGGACTGAGGCCTACAATGAGCAGTTCTTC.

This clone was observed a few times. Here the CDR3 DNA reads TGTGCCAGCAGCACCAACAGGGCAGGAATCTACGAGCAGTACTTC. Translation gives CASSTNRAGIYEQYF. The rearrangement uses TRBV11-3 and TRBJ2-7; D possibly corresponds to TRBD1 (6 bases). Germline-derived CDR1 and CDR2 are SGHNT and YENEEA. The CDR3 has 15 residues. Trimming took 5 bases from V and 3 from J, leaving 17 bases between them. The full variable domain, in which reference TRBV11-3 and TRBJ2-7 provide the parts outside the CDR3, is EAGVVQSPRYKIIEKKQPVAFWCNPISGHNTLYWYLQNLGQGPELLIRYENEEAVDDSQLPKDRFSAERLKGVDSTLKIQPAELGDSAVYLCASSTNRAGIYEQYFGPGTRLTVT.

V is TRBV6-5 and J is TRBJ2-3; D is unclear. The V gene's germline CDR1 is MNHEY and CDR2 SVGAGI. CDR3 size: 13 residues. V was cut by 6 bases and J by 0 bases, with 7 bases left in between. CDR3 nucleotide sequence: TGTGCCAGCAGCATATCTAGCACAGATACGCAGTATTTT. Its translation: CASSISSTDTQYF.